Below are 3 T cell receptor beta chains sequenced from a single sample in a study of regulatory T cells in long-lasting Graves disease. As for time point: newly diagnosed GD, antithyroid drugs for less than 3 months. Isolated PBMC RNA provided the starting material for the TCR library. Arm-PCR of CDR3 regions and iRepertoire HTBI primers were the basis on which TCR beta libraries were built. TCRdb itself ran the multiplex PCR reads through MiXCR, one entry per CDR3 protein. Of approximately 250,000 distinct CDR3 sequences listed, around 19% are singletons. Sequences were derived from peripheral blood mononuclear cells (PBMCs), sampled at new diagnosis, from a patient treated with antithyroid drugs. The receptors here all came from a female donor with Graves disease.

This clonotype showed up many times. The rearrangement links TRBV19 to TRBJ1-1, with D tentatively TRBD1 (6 bases). The V and J ends lost 3 bases and 1 base respectively, with 12 bases between them. CDR1 is LNHDA and CDR2 is SQIVND in the germline V gene (reference sequence). The CDR3 has 15 amino acids. The CDR3: CASSIGQFRNTEAFF. The CDR3 DNA is TGTGCCAGTAGTATCGGACAGTTCCGGAACACTGAAGCTTTCTTT.

This clonotype was counted many times. The chain has TRBV27 and TRBJ2-2; TRBD2 aligns across 14 bases. V lost 3 bases and J lost 7; bases outside the gene matches: 7. CDR1 MNHEY and CDR2 SMNVEV come from the germline V gene (reference sequence). The CDR3 contains 17 residues. For the CDR3, the DNA is TGTGCCAGCAGTTTGACTAGCGGGAGGGCCAGCTACGGGGAGCTGTTTTTT. Amino acid sequence: CASSLTSGRASYGELFF.

This clonotype was seen repeatedly, ten times or more. This chain connects TRBV12-3 or TRBV12-4 to TRBJ2-2, with TRBD1 identical over 8 bases. V gave up 5 bases and J gave up 4 bases; unmatched junction bases: 3. This CDR3 comprises 14 residues. The CDR3 sequence: CASSHTGGTGELFF. The CDR3 coding sequence is TGTGCCAGCAGTCATACAGGGGGCACCGGGGAGCTGTTTTTT.